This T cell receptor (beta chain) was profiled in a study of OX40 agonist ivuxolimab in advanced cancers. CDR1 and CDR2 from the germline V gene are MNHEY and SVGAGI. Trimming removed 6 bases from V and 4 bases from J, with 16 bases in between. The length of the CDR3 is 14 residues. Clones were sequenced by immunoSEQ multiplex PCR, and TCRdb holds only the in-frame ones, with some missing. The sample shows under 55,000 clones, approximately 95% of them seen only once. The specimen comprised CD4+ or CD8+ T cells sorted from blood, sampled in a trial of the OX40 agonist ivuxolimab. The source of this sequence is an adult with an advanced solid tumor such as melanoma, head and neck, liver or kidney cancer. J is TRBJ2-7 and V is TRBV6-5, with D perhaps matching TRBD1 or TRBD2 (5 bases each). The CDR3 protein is CASSWGKTAYEQYF. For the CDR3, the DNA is TGTGCCAGCAGCTGGGGGAAGACAGCATACGAGCAGTACTTC.